This passage covers 20 T cell receptor beta chains from one sample sequenced in a study of OX40 agonist ivuxolimab in advanced cancers. Sequencing used immunoSEQ multiplex PCR; TCRdb keeps in-frame clones, though not all of them. The sample has tens of thousands of clones, about nine tenths seen once. The input for sequencing was CD4+ or CD8+ T cells sorted from blood, taken in a trial of the OX40 agonist ivuxolimab. These receptors were collected from an adult with an advanced solid tumor such as melanoma, head and neck, liver or kidney cancer.

This clone has only one observation. The V gene is TRBV18, the J gene TRBJ2-5, with D uncertain. TRBJ2-7 matches the DNA end more closely, so the J call is doubtful. The CDR3 is 12 residues long. CDR1 and CDR2 from the germline V gene are KGHSH and LQKENI. The CDR3: CASSWSSYEQYF. CDR3 in DNA: TGTGCCAGCTCCTGGAGTTCCTACGAGCAGTACTTC.

V and J are TRBV5-6 and TRBJ1-2, with 9 positions matching TRBD1. CDR3 length equals 15 residues. The germline CDR1 and CDR2 sequences are SGHDT and YYEEEE. With 6 bases clipped from V and 4 bases from J, the junction kept 10 bases outside the gene matches. CDR3 region: CASNTPGTGFYGYTF. The CDR3 nucleotides are TGTGCCAGCAACACCCCCGGGACAGGGTTCTATGGCTACACCTTC. Full variable domain (remainder filled in from reference TRBV5-6 and TRBJ1-2): DAGVTQSPTHLIKTRGQQVTLRCSPKSGHDTVSWYQQALGQGPQFIFQYYEEEERQRGNFPDRFSGHQFPNYSSELNVNALLLGDSALYLCASNTPGTGFYGYTFGSGTRLTVV.

V is TRBV28 and J is TRBJ1-4, with D uncertain. CDR1 and CDR2 from the germline V gene are MDHEN and SYDVKM. This CDR3 region has 13 residues. Between the trimmed V and J ends, which lost 4 bases and 10 bases, there was a span of 13 bases. The CDR3 nucleotides read TGTGCCAGCAGTTCCGGGCCCCGTGGAAAACTGTTTTTT. Protein sequence: CASSSGPRGKLFF. The variable domain in full, completed from reference TRBV28 and TRBJ1-4, reads DVKVTQSSRYLVKRTGEKVFLECVQDMDHENMFWYRQDPGLGLRLIYFSYDVKMKEKGDIPEGYSVSREKKERFSLILESASTNQTSMYLCASSSGPRGKLFFGSGTQLSVL.

The J gene is TRBJ2-3, the V gene TRBV4-1; D might be TRBD2 (6 bases). V dropped 1 base and J dropped 2 bases, with 10 bases sitting between them. The CDR3 totals 15 residues. CDR1 is MGHRA, CDR2 YSYEKL, per germline. The CDR3 loop reads CASSQGGLTTDTQYF. In DNA, the CDR3 is TGCGCCAGCAGCCAAGGGGGACTTACCACAGATACGCAGTATTTT.

The J gene is TRBJ2-5, the V gene TRBV7-9; 9 bases are shared with TRBD2. The CDR3 runs to 16 residues. Losses at the gene ends were 7 bases for V and 2 bases for J; bases not matched to a gene: 11. The germline CDR1 and CDR2 sequences are SEHNR and FQNEAQ (reference sequence). In DNA, the CDR3 is TGTGCCAGCAATCGGGAGCGGGGGGCAGGGCAAGAGACCCAGTACTTC. This translates into CASNRERGAGQETQYF.

The chain couples TRBV7-2 to TRBJ2-7; perhaps TRBD1 as D (5 bases). The germline V gene has CDR1 SGHTA and CDR2 FQGNSA. Trimming removed 2 bases from V and 3 bases from J, with 8 bases in between. This CDR3 is 13 amino acids long. The CDR3 spells CASSLRTNYEQYF. Written as DNA, the CDR3 is TGTGCCAGCAGCTTACGGACAAACTACGAGCAGTACTTC.

This chain links TRBV7-9 with TRBJ2-5; D is perhaps TRBD1 (6 bases). Germline CDR1 is SEHNR and CDR2 is FQNEAQ (reference sequence). The CDR3 loop spans 14 amino acids. Trimming took 5 bases from V and 4 from J, leaving 14 bases between them. The CDR3 spells CASSPGWGRETQYF. The CDR3 region has the DNA TGTGCCAGCAGCCCAGGGTGGGGGCGAGAGACCCAGTACTTC.

V gene TRBV7-2 combines with J gene TRBJ2-5; D may be TRBD1 or TRBD2 (5 bases each). The CDR3 has 16 amino acids. In germline, CDR1 is SGHTA, CDR2 FQGNSA. Deletions cut 1 base from V and 2 bases from J, with 14 bases between. The CDR3, as DNA: TGTGCCAGCAGCTTAGTTGGGGCGGGCTCGCAAGAGACCCAGTACTTC. This codes for CASSLVGAGSQETQYF.

V and J are TRBV7-9 and TRBJ2-3; the D is unclear. The CDR3 has 11 residues. Germline values: CDR1 SEHNR, CDR2 FQNEAQ (reference sequence). V shed 10 bases and J shed 2 bases, with 7 bases lying between them. CDR3 sequence reads: CAIQYTDTQYF. The CDR3 DNA reads TGTGCCATCCAGTACACAGATACGCAGTATTTT.

V and J are TRBV23-1 and TRBJ2-6; TRBD1 is a possible D gene (5 bases). TRBV23-1 is treated as an ORF (open reading frame) with a function not yet certain. Trimming removed 4 bases at V and 3 bases at J, with 22 bases between. The length of the CDR3 is 19 residues. CDR3 in amino acids: CASSLVLGAAVGGANVLTF. CDR3 DNA: TGCGCCAGCAGTCTCGTTTTAGGGGCGGCCGTCGGTGGGGCCAACGTCCTGACTTTC.

The V gene is TRBV13, the J gene TRBJ2-2, with D unresolved. The V end lost 5 bases, the J end lost 5 bases, and 9 bases lay between the germline ends. Germline loops: CDR1 PRHDT, CDR2 FYEKMQ (reference sequence). There are 13 residues in the CDR3. The CDR3 DNA sequence: TGTGCCAGCAGCCTTCTCAGGACCGGGGAGCTGTTTTTT. Its protein product is CASSLLRTGELFF.

The chain couples TRBV11-2 to TRBJ2-3; 7 bases are shared with TRBD2. Looked up from germline, CDR1 is SGHAT and CDR2 is FQNNGV. Germline trimming cut 5 bases from V and 5 bases from J; bases unmatched to any gene: 7. The CDR3 length is 14 residues. CDR3 region: CASSITSDKDTQYF. In DNA form, the CDR3 reads TGTGCCAGCAGCATAACTAGCGACAAAGATACGCAGTATTTT.

The chain links TRBV5-1 to TRBJ1-3; D unclear. This CDR3 region has 13 residues. The ends were cut back, 6 bases at V and 0 bases at J, with 7 bases in the middle. CDR1 is SGHRS and CDR2 is YFSETQ in the germline V gene. The CDR3, as DNA: TGCGCCAGCACAGATACCTCTGGAAACACCATATATTTT. Translation gives CASTDTSGNTIYF.

V and J are TRBV11-2 and TRBJ2-7; maybe TRBD1 (5 bases). CDR1 and CDR2 from the germline V gene are SGHAT and FQNNGV. The CDR3 runs 14 residues. V gave up 0 bases and J gave up 3 bases, with 9 bases separating them. The DNA of the CDR3 is TGTGCCAGCAGCTTAGAATGGACAAACTACGAGCAGTACTTC. Translated, it gives CASSLEWTNYEQYF.

The chain is built from TRBV18 and TRBJ2-5; no clear D. Germline values: CDR1 KGHSH, CDR2 LQKENI. Deletions cut 6 bases from V and 6 bases from J, with 8 bases between. This CDR3 comprises 11 residues. In DNA, the CDR3 is TGTGCCAGCTCTCGCGGACAGACCCAGTACTTC. Protein: CASSRGQTQYF. The variable domain in full, with the rest retrieved from reference TRBV18 and TRBJ2-5, is NAGVMQNPRHLVRRRGQEARLRCSPMKGHSHVYWYRQLPEEGLKFMVYLQKENIIDESGMPKERFSAEFPKEGPSILRIQQVVRGDSAAYFCASSRGQTQYFGPGTRLLVL.

This clone appeared once. V is TRBV19 and J is TRBJ1-1, with 7 bases that match TRBD1. Germline CDR1 reads LNHDA; CDR2 reads SQIVND (reference sequence). The CDR3 has 16 amino acids. J lost 4 bases, V lost 6 bases, and 14 bases had no gene match. The CDR3 bases are TGTGCCAGTAGGGCGGATAGGGGGACAGAGCTCACTGAAGCTTTCTTT. Translated, it gives CASRADRGTELTEAFF.

The chain uses TRBV2 and TRBJ1-1; possibly TRBD1 for D (6 bases). Deletions cut 3 bases from V and 2 bases from J, with 10 bases between. This CDR3 is built from 14 residues. Germline V lookup: CDR1 SNHLY, CDR2 FYNNEI. The CDR3 sequence is CASSDQGGNTEAFF. DNA for the CDR3: TGTGCCAGCAGTGATCAAGGGGGTAACACTGAAGCTTTCTTT. Supplemented by reference TRBV2 and TRBJ1-1, the full variable domain reads EPEVTQTPSHQVTQMGQEVILRCVPISNHLYFYWYRQILGQKVEFLVSFYNNEISEKSEIFDDQFSVERPDGSNFTLKIRSTKLEDSAMYFCASSDQGGNTEAFFGQGTRLTVV.

The V and J genes are TRBV19 and TRBJ2-7, with TRBD2 as a possible D gene (5 bases). Germline V lookup: CDR1 LNHDA, CDR2 SQIVND (reference sequence). V was shortened by 1 base and J by 4 bases, with 14 bases between the two germline ends. This CDR3 is 15 amino acids long. CDR3 nucleotides: TGTGCCAGTAGTATAGGGAGACAAGCGGTGTACGAGCAGTACTTC. Amino acids: CASSIGRQAVYEQYF.

CDR3 DNA sequence: TGTGCCAGCACCCCCCTGGCAGACCGTCATACGCAGTATTTT. Translating gives CASTPLADRHTQYF. The chain recombines TRBV28 with TRBJ2-3; D is undetermined. The CDR3 loop spans 14 amino acids. Looked up from germline, CDR1 is MDHEN and CDR2 is SYDVKM. V shed 7 bases and J shed 7 bases, with 18 bases lying between them.

The chain employs TRBV7-2 and TRBJ2-5; 9 positions match TRBD1. CDR3 length: 15 residues. The V and J ends lost 7 bases and 4 bases, in that order; junction bases with no gene match: 10. CDR1 SGHTA and CDR2 FQGNSA come from the germline V gene. CDR3 amino acids: CASTKDRGGGETQYF. The CDR3 DNA follows: TGTGCCAGCACAAAAGACAGGGGGGGTGGAGAGACCCAGTACTTC.